Listed below are T cell receptor beta chains from one sample, sequenced in a study of T cell responses to AZD1222 COVID-19 vaccine. Libraries were prepared by immunoSEQ multiplex PCR; TCRdb keeps only in-frame clonotypes and omits some of them. The data hold 130,000 to 150,000 clones, with 90% observed a single time. The sequencing here drew on peripheral blood, taken on day 0 of AZD1222 vaccination. The receptor source for this set is an adult in good health. Each CDR3 is given with its conserved first and last residue. Fields, in order: J gene, D gene, V gene, clone size, CDR3 DNA, CDR3 protein. A D gene is named only where the DNA matches it firmly. Clone size appears in some rows only: once, few, many, or a class for an expanded clone.

>TRBJ2-1|TRBD2|TRBV2|-
TGTGCCAGCAGGGCGGGGGGGCTGAATGAGCAGTTCTTC
CASRAGGLNEQFF
>TRBJ2-1|-|TRBV6-2/TRBV6-3|-
TGTGCCAGCAGTTACGTCAGGGTAGGGGATGAGCAGTTCTTC
CASSYVRVGDEQFF
>TRBJ1-3|-|TRBV6-5|-
TGTGCCAGCAGTTCAGGGACTGGAAACACCATATATTTT
CASSSGTGNTIYF
>TRBJ1-2|-|TRBV3-1/TRBV3-2|-
TGTGCCAGCAGCCAAGCTGTTAACTATGGCTACACCTTC
CASSQAVNYGYTF
>TRBJ2-5|TRBD1|TRBV7-6|-
TGTGCCAGCAGCTGGGGTGGGACAGGGCCCTTCCAAGAGACCCAGTACTTC
CASSWGGTGPFQETQYF
>TRBJ1-1|-|TRBV11-2|-
TGTGCCAGCAGCTTAGAGGAGTGGGGGAGCTTAAACTTT
CASSLEEWGSLNF
>TRBJ1-2|-|TRBV9|few
TGTGCCAGCAGCCTTAGGAGGGGGGGTAACTATGGCTACACCTTC
CASSLRRGGNYGYTF
>TRBJ2-1|-|TRBV7-9|-
TGTGCCAGCAGCTTACTCACCTTTGACGGGGCCTACAATGAGCAGTTCTTC
CASSLLTFDGAYNEQFF
>TRBJ2-3|-|TRBV15|-
TGTGCCACCAGCTCCGGCGGGCTCAGCAGCACAGATACGCAGTATTTT
CATSSGGLSSTDTQYF
>TRBJ2-1|TRBD2|TRBV5-4|-
TGTGCCAGCAGCCCTGGGACTAGCGGAAGACACAATGAGCAGTTCTTC
CASSPGTSGRHNEQFF
>TRBJ2-7|-|TRBV10-3|-
TGTGCCATCAGTGAGTCGGCAGCCTACGAGCAGTACTTC
CAISESAAYEQYF
>TRBJ2-2|-|TRBV2|few
TGTGCCAGCAGTAACCAGAACACCGGGGAGCTGTTTTTT
CASSNQNTGELFF
>TRBJ1-6|TRBD1|TRBV5-1|-
TGCGCCAGCAAGCAGGGGGCTGGCTCCTATAATTCACCCCTCCACTTT
CASKQGAGSYNSPLHF
>TRBJ2-5|-|TRBV30|-
TGTGCCTGGACATCAACCGGGACCCGGGGGTACTTC
CAWTSTGTRGYF
>TRBJ1-6|TRBD1|TRBV19|-
TGTGCCAGTAGTGGGGGACAGGGTCCGAATTCACCCCTCCACTTT
CASSGGQGPNSPLHF
>TRBJ2-2|TRBD2|TRBV19|-
TGTGCCAGTAGTCCTCTCACTAGCGGGAGGGGTCGGGAGCTGTTTTTT
CASSPLTSGRGRELFF
>TRBJ2-6|-|TRBV15|-
TGTGCCACCAGCAGCGTCTCTGGGGCCAACGTCCTGACTTTC
CATSSVSGANVLTF
>TRBJ1-2|TRBD1|TRBV24-1|-
TGTGCCACCAGTGACGCGGACAGGGCCCACTATGGCTACACCTTC
CATSDADRAHYGYTF
>TRBJ1-6|-|TRBV18|-
TGTGCCAGCTCACCCGGGAGGCCGACGGATTCACCCCTCCACTTT
CASSPGRPTDSPLHF
>TRBJ2-3|-|TRBV12-2|-
TGTGCAAGTCGCTTAGGATCCGCGGGAGAGCTAGATACGCAGTATTTT
CASRLGSAGELDTQYF
>TRBJ1-5|-|TRBV10-2|-
TGCGCCAGCAGCATCCCCAGCCTAGGGCGTCAGCCCCAGCATTTT
CASSIPSLGRQPQHF
>TRBJ1-2|-|TRBV19|-
TGTGCCAGTAGTTCGGGCTATGGCTACACCTTC
CASSSGYGYTF
>TRBJ1-1|TRBD1|TRBV29-1|-
TGCAGCGTAAGGAGGCGGGACAGGATTTTAAAAACTGAAGCTTTCTTT
CSVRRRDRILKTEAFF
>TRBJ1-2|-|TRBV19|-
TGTGCCAGTAGTATATGGGGGCAGACGATTCATGGCTACACCTTC
CASSIWGQTIHGYTF
>TRBJ1-1|TRBD1|TRBV25-1|-
TGTGCCAGCAGTGAATGGGACAGGGTTACTGAAGCTTTCTTT
CASSEWDRVTEAFF
>TRBJ1-2|-|TRBV19|-
TGTGCCAGTAGTATAGCCGGTGGCTACACCTTC
CASSIAGGYTF
>TRBJ2-7|TRBD1|TRBV25-1|-
TGTGCCAGCACCCCGACAGGGGGCGCCGAAGGGCAGTACTTC
CASTPTGGAEGQYF
>TRBJ1-5|-|TRBV14|-
TGTGCCAGAGGCCCCCATGACAGTGATCAGCCCCAGCATTTT
CARGPHDSDQPQHF
>TRBJ1-2|-|TRBV18|once
TGTGCCAGCTCATCCGCGTGGAGCTATGGCTACACCTTC
CASSSAWSYGYTF
>TRBJ2-3|-|TRBV3-1/TRBV3-2|-
TGTGCCAGCAGCCAAGACACCCCGAGGACAGATACGCAGTATTTT
CASSQDTPRTDTQYF
>TRBJ1-2|-|TRBV4-1|-
TGCGCCAGCAGCCAGGTCGTAGGGACCTATGGCTACACCTTC
CASSQVVGTYGYTF
>TRBJ2-7|TRBD1|TRBV5-1|-
TGCGCCAGCAGCAGGACAGGGACGAGCTACGAGCAGTACTTC
CASSRTGTSYEQYF
>TRBJ2-2|-|TRBV2|few
TGTGCCAGCAGTGAAGCGCCGTCGGGCACCGGGGAGCTGTTTTTT
CASSEAPSGTGELFF
>TRBJ2-2|-|TRBV18|-
TGTGCCAGCTCACCAGAGAACTACCCCACCGGGGAGCTGTTTTTT
CASSPENYPTGELFF
>TRBJ2-3|-|TRBV7-2|once
TGTGCCAGCAGCCGGAGGATACGCACAGATACGCAGTATTTT
CASSRRIRTDTQYF
>TRBJ1-2|-|TRBV2|once
TGTGCCAGCAGTGAGCTATGGGCAGGGTCTTTGTCTAACGGCTACACCTTC
CASSELWAGSLSNGYTF
>TRBJ2-5|TRBD2|TRBV7-3|-
TGTGCCAGCAGCCCGGGACTAGCGCTAGAGACCCAGTACTTC
CASSPGLALETQYF
>TRBJ2-1|TRBD2|TRBV10-3|-
TGTGCCACCGGGACTAGCGGGACGAATGAGCAGTTCTTC
CATGTSGTNEQFF
>TRBJ1-1|-|TRBV6-4|-
TGTGCCAGCAGGCTAAGGCGGGAGAATACTGAAGCTTTCTTT
CASRLRRENTEAFF
>TRBJ2-5|-|TRBV20-1|-
TGCAGTGCTAAGACCCAAGAGACCCAGTACTTC
CSAKTQETQYF
>TRBJ1-1|-|TRBV7-2|-
TGTGCCAGCAGCTTACGAGACCCGGGGCCGGAAGCTTTCTTT
CASSLRDPGPEAFF
>TRBJ1-3|TRBD1|TRBV7-2|-
TGTGCCAGCAGCTTAGACAGGGGCGGCACCATATATTTT
CASSLDRGGTIYF
>TRBJ2-5|-|TRBV18|-
TGTGCCAGCTCACCAATCGAGGAGACCCAGTACTTC
CASSPIEETQYF
>TRBJ2-2|-|TRBV7-9|-
TGTGCCAGCAGCTTGGCCGGGGAGCTGTTTTTT
CASSLAGELFF